These 30 T cell receptor beta chains were all obtained from the same sample, sequenced in a study of blood T cell repertoires in COVID-19. Libraries were prepared by immunoSEQ multiplex PCR; TCRdb keeps only in-frame clonotypes and omits some of them. The data hold a few hundred thousand clones, with around 87% observed a single time. The sequencing sample was made of PBMCs or T cells enriched from blood (not recorded which). The receptors derive from a man aged 35-49 years in a cohort exposed to, infected with or recovered from COVID-19 (not recorded which).

V and J are TRBV3-1 (or the pseudogene TRBV3-2) and TRBJ2-1, with 7 positions matching TRBD2. The CDR3 spans 15 residues. Unmatched junction bases numbered 7, after V lost 1 base and J lost 7 bases. Germline CDR1 and CDR2: LGHDT and YNNKEL (reference sequence). This CDR3 is CASSQGRLARNEQFF. The CDR3 DNA is TGTGCCAGCAGCCAAGGCCGACTAGCCCGGAATGAGCAGTTCTTC.

The chain carries TRBV7-3 and TRBJ1-1, with D maybe TRBD1 (5 bases). Trimming took 5 bases from V and 4 from J, leaving 17 bases between them. Germline CDR1 SGHTA, CDR2 FQGTGA. The CDR3 totals 15 residues. CDR3 DNA: TGTGCCAGCAGCGAAGGCGGGGCCTCGGGCACTGAAGCTTTCTTT. It is translated as CASSEGGASGTEAFF.

This chain joins TRBV5-5 and TRBJ2-7; D gene ambiguous. CDR1 and CDR2 (germline): SGHKS, YYEKEE (reference sequence). This CDR3 spans 15 amino acids. V lost 2 bases to trimming and J lost 0 bases, with 12 bases between them. The CDR3 reads CASSFSGRSSYEQYF. In DNA, the CDR3 is TGTGCCAGCAGCTTCTCAGGCAGGTCCTCCTACGAGCAGTACTTC.

This chain uses TRBV4-2 with TRBJ2-6, with D perhaps matching TRBD1 (6 bases). The CDR3 sequence is 19 residues long. Germline V lookup: CDR1 LGHNA, CDR2 YNFKEQ. V was cut by 0 bases and J by 0 bases, with 15 bases left in between. CDR3 nucleotides: TGTGCCAGCAGCCAAGATAAGGGGACATCAATCTCTGGGGCCAACGTCCTGACTTTC. This codes for CASSQDKGTSISGANVLTF.

The chain couples TRBV3-1 (or the pseudogene TRBV3-2) to TRBJ1-4, with 10 bases identical to TRBD1. The CDR3 is made up of 15 amino acids. The germline V gene has CDR1 LGHDT and CDR2 YNNKEL (reference sequence). With V trimmed by 1 base and J by 5 bases, 1 base remained unmatched. CDR3: CASSQAGQGNEKLFF. In nucleotides, the CDR3 is TGTGCCAGCAGCCAAGCGGGACAGGGGAATGAAAAACTGTTTTTT.

The CDR3 DNA is TGTGCCATCAGTGAATACAGGGGTTTCGCCGGGGAGCTGTTTTTT. Translation gives CAISEYRGFAGELFF. V gene TRBV10-3 combines with J gene TRBJ2-2; TRBD1 agrees at 7 bases. The CDR3 consists of 15 residues. V shed 3 bases, J shed 6 bases, and the junction held 7 bases outside the gene matches. The germline CDR1 and CDR2 sequences are ENHRY and SYGVKD.

This chain connects TRBV2 to TRBJ2-7; a possible D gene is TRBD1 (6 bases). The CDR3 is made up of 15 amino acids. The germline V and J ends were trimmed by 6 bases and 0 bases, with 15 bases remaining between them. CDR1 SNHLY and CDR2 FYNNEI come from the germline V gene. CDR3 nucleotide sequence: TGTGCCAGCAGAAGGACAGACTCGTACTCCTACGAGCAGTACTTC. Translating gives CASRRTDSYSYEQYF. Drawing the rest from reference TRBV2 and TRBJ2-7, the complete variable domain is EPEVTQTPSHQVTQMGQEVILRCVPISNHLYFYWYRQILGQKVEFLVSFYNNEISEKSEIFDDQFSVERPDGSNFTLKIRSTKLEDSAMYFCASRRTDSYSYEQYFGPGTRLTVT.

The genes are TRBV6-5 and TRBJ1-5; weak D call: TRBD1 (6 bases). V lost 4 bases to trimming and J lost 5 bases, with 12 bases between them. This CDR3 is built from 14 residues. Germline V gene lookup returns CDR1 MNHEY and CDR2 SVGAGI. CDR3 protein: CASSSRDKYQPQHF. The CDR3 DNA reads as TGTGCCAGCAGTTCCCGGGACAAGTATCAGCCCCAGCATTTT.

The chain has TRBV6-6 and TRBJ2-7; tentative D call: TRBD1 (5 bases). CDR1 MNHNY and CDR2 SVGAGI come from the germline V gene (reference sequence). V shed 6 bases and J shed 1 base, with 10 bases lying between them. This CDR3 has 13 amino acids. In nucleotides, the CDR3 is TGTGCCAGCAGGACAGACCGTTCCTACGAGCAGTACTTC. Translated, it gives CASRTDRSYEQYF.

The rearrangement joins TRBV9 to TRBJ1-1; possible D gene TRBD1, 5 bases. This CDR3 is built from 14 residues. With 4 bases removed from V and 1 base from J, the gap between germline ends came to 11 bases. Germline V CDR1 and CDR2: SGDLS, YYNGEE. This CDR3 reads CASSIMTENTEAFF. DNA for the CDR3: TGTGCCAGCAGCATAATGACAGAGAACACTGAAGCTTTCTTT.

V and J are TRBV24-1 and TRBJ1-4, with TRBD1 as a possible D gene (5 bases). The CDR3 spans 15 residues. V was clipped by 7 bases and J by 0 bases, with 11 bases between them. Germline V gene data show CDR1 as KGHDR and CDR2 as SFDVKD. The chain's CDR3 is CATSLGGATNEKLFF. As DNA, the CDR3 is TGTGCCACCAGCCTCGGGGGTGCAACTAATGAAAAACTGTTTTTT.

This sequence joins TRBV19 and TRBJ2-5; 13 positions agree with TRBD2. Germline V gene data show CDR1 as LNHDA and CDR2 as SQIVND (reference sequence). J gave up 2 bases and V 8 bases, and 8 bases lay outside the gene matches. The CDR3 runs to 16 residues. The CDR3 DNA follows: TGTGCCAGTCGCCCGGGGGGACTAGCGGGACAAGAGACCCAGTACTTC. Amino acid sequence: CASRPGGLAGQETQYF.

The CDR3 is CASMGQGSQPQHF. DNA of the CDR3: TGTGCCAGCATGGGGCAGGGGAGTCAGCCCCAGCATTTT. This chain links TRBV2 with TRBJ1-5; D is perhaps TRBD1 (6 bases). This CDR3 is 13 amino acids long. Germline V lookup: CDR1 SNHLY, CDR2 FYNNEI. Trimming cost V 7 bases and J 6 bases, with 13 bases left between them.

The V call is TRBV29-1, the J call TRBJ2-3; D may be TRBD2 (6 bases). The CDR3 is 16 residues long. Trimming took 1 base from V and 1 from J, leaving 15 bases between them. The V gene's germline CDR1 is SQVTM and CDR2 ANQGSEA. CDR3 bases: TGCAGCGTTGAAGGTGTAAGGGGAGGAGGCACAGATACGCAGTATTTT. This sequence encodes CSVEGVRGGGTDTQYF.

This clone showed up just a few times. J is TRBJ1-1 and V is TRBV9; D is possibly TRBD1 (6 bases). Per the germline V gene, CDR1 is SGDLS and CDR2 is YYNGEE. CDR3 length equals 16 residues. Between the trimmed V and J ends, which lost 0 bases and 4 bases, there was a span of 16 bases. The chain's CDR3 is CASSVAYRDPPTEAFF. CDR3 DNA sequence: TGTGCCAGCAGCGTAGCCTACAGGGATCCCCCCACTGAAGCTTTCTTT.

The chain joins TRBV18 to TRBJ1-1; D is uncertain. This CDR3 comprises 12 residues. Germline CDR1 reads KGHSH; CDR2 reads LQKENI. Trimming took 6 bases from V and 0 from J, leaving 5 bases between them. The CDR3 reads CASSLLNTEAFF. The CDR3 DNA reads as TGTGCCAGCTCCCTATTGAACACTGAAGCTTTCTTT.

This chain links TRBV24-1 with TRBJ1-5, with D possibly being TRBD1 (5 bases). With 5 bases removed from V and 5 bases from J, the gap between germline ends came to 9 bases. The CDR3 covers 13 residues. CDR1 KGHDR and CDR2 SFDVKD come from the germline V gene. DNA of the CDR3: TGTGCCACCAGTGTGGGGCCATATCAGCCCCAGCATTTT. It encodes CATSVGPYQPQHF.

The genes are TRBV7-2 and TRBJ2-7, with D possibly matching TRBD1 (6 bases). Germline V CDR1 and CDR2: SGHTA, FQGNSA. The CDR3 is made up of 12 amino acids. V shed 5 bases and J shed 5 bases, with 10 bases lying between them. The CDR3 nucleotides read TGTGCCAGCAGCCGACAGGAGGACGAGCAGTACTTC. This codes for CASSRQEDEQYF.

The chain is built from TRBV18 and TRBJ1-1, with unresolved D. CDR1 KGHSH and CDR2 LQKENI come from the germline V gene. This CDR3 is 15 amino acids long. V was cut by 4 bases and J by 5 bases, with 17 bases left in between. Written as DNA, the CDR3 is TGTGCCAGCTCACAGCGCGAGGGAATCGGGACTGAAGCTTTCTTT. It codes for CASSQREGIGTEAFF.

The chain carries TRBV19 and TRBJ1-5; D is perhaps TRBD1 (5 bases). V gave up 5 bases and J gave up 2 bases, with 13 bases separating them. This CDR3 spans 15 amino acids. Germline values: CDR1 LNHDA, CDR2 SQIVND (reference sequence). In DNA, the CDR3 is TGTGCCAGTAGTCGGGACCGCGGGGGCAATCAGCCCCAGCATTTT. It is translated as CASSRDRGGNQPQHF.

The CDR3 DNA reads as TGTGCCAGTAGTTTGCGGGATGGAGTTAGTGAAAAACTGTTTTTT. As protein: CASSLRDGVSEKLFF. This chain joins TRBV19 and TRBJ1-4; no clear D. The CDR3 spans 15 residues. Trimming took 5 bases from V and 7 from J, leaving 17 bases between them. CDR1 and CDR2 from the germline V gene are LNHDA and SQIVND (reference sequence).

The CDR3 reads CASNTQGPTNYGYTF. DNA for the CDR3: TGTGCCAGCAATACCCAGGGGCCGACCAACTATGGCTACACCTTC. The chain links TRBV28 to TRBJ1-2; maybe TRBD1 (6 bases). The germline V and J ends were trimmed by 7 bases and 2 bases, with 17 bases remaining between them. Per the germline V gene, CDR1 is MDHEN and CDR2 is SYDVKM. This CDR3 has 15 amino acids.

A few counts support this clone. The chain employs TRBV7-2 and TRBJ1-2; perhaps TRBD1 as D (6 bases). Deletions cut 5 bases from V and 2 bases from J, with 15 bases between. The length of the CDR3 is 15 residues. CDR1 is SGHTA, CDR2 FQGNSA, per germline. For the CDR3, the DNA is TGTGCCAGCAGCCCCAGTGGTGGACAGAACTATGGCTACACCTTC. This encodes CASSPSGGQNYGYTF.

The gene calls are TRBV13 and TRBJ1-2; D is undetermined. Per germline, CDR1 PRHDT and CDR2 FYEKMQ (reference sequence). V was pared by 2 bases and J by 7 bases, with 14 bases between. The CDR3 has 14 amino acids. CDR3 amino acids: CASSLMGGDIGYTF. CDR3 coding DNA: TGTGCCAGCAGCTTAATGGGCGGGGATATTGGCTACACCTTC.

This sequence joins TRBV9 and TRBJ2-7; 9 bases map to TRBD2. Germline CDR1 is SGDLS and CDR2 is YYNGEE. V shed 3 bases, J shed 0 bases, and the junction held 4 bases outside the gene matches. There are 15 residues in the CDR3. This CDR3 reads CASSGGLAHSYEQYF. The CDR3 DNA is TGTGCCAGCAGCGGAGGACTAGCGCACTCCTACGAGCAGTACTTC.

This chain connects TRBV7-6 to TRBJ1-6; D gene uncertain. The CDR3 is 15 amino acids. The V and J ends lost 5 bases and 4 bases respectively, with 12 bases between them. Germline lookup yields CDR1 SGHVS and CDR2 FNYEAQ. This chain's CDR3 is CASSERTEYNSPLHF. CDR3 DNA sequence: TGTGCCAGCAGCGAGAGGACTGAGTATAATTCACCCCTCCACTTT.

J is TRBJ1-2 and V is TRBV5-1, with 7 bases lining up with TRBD1. This CDR3 is 16 amino acids long. Germline assignment: CDR1 SGHRS and CDR2 YFSETQ. V was clipped by 3 bases and J by 2 bases; unmatched bases: 10. The CDR3 sequence is CASSYNLGTDNYGYTF. The CDR3, as DNA: TGCGCCAGCAGCTATAACCTTGGGACAGACAACTATGGCTACACCTTC.

CDR3 sequence reads: CASSSPQGTSGNTIYF. CDR3 nucleotides: TGTGCCAGCAGCTCTCCTCAGGGGACGAGTGGAAACACCATATATTTT. The rearrangement joins TRBV7-2 to TRBJ1-3; the D gene is possibly TRBD1 (6 bases). Looked up from germline, CDR1 is SGHTA and CDR2 is FQGNSA. This CDR3 spans 16 amino acids. Deletions cut 4 bases from V and 3 bases from J, with 16 bases between.

The gene calls are TRBV11-3 and TRBJ2-1; 10 nucleotides align to TRBD2. V trimming: 6 bases; J trimming: 4 bases; junction bases outside the gene matches: 9. This CDR3 is 16 amino acids long. CDR1 and CDR2 (germline): SGHNT, YENEEA. Written as DNA, the CDR3 is TGTGCCAGCAGTCAGACTAGCGGGCTAGTTTACAATGAGCAGTTCTTC. Translation: CASSQTSGLVYNEQFF. The entire variable domain, with the rest obtained from reference TRBV11-3 and TRBJ2-1, is as follows: EAGVVQSPRYKIIEKKQPVAFWCNPISGHNTLYWYLQNLGQGPELLIRYENEEAVDDSQLPKDRFSAERLKGVDSTLKIQPAELGDSAVYLCASSQTSGLVYNEQFFGPGTRLTVL.

V gene TRBV5-1 combines with J gene TRBJ1-3; 10 positions agree with TRBD1. This CDR3 region has 19 residues. V dropped 4 bases and J dropped 0; count of bases not matched to a gene: 13. In germline, CDR1 is SGHRS, CDR2 YFSETQ. The CDR3 is CASSRSPGTGDPSGNTIYF. CDR3 coding DNA: TGCGCCAGCAGCCGGTCCCCGGGGACAGGGGATCCCTCTGGAAACACCATATATTTT.